The sequence of this T cell receptor beta chain was determined in a study of shared clonotypes between healthy human individuals. This CDR3 region has 18 residues. Germline V gene lookup returns CDR1 SGHTA and CDR2 FQGNSA. V shed 6 bases and J shed 0 bases, with 21 bases lying between them. In the source study's methods: From ImmunoSEQ came sequences covering only the junction and carrying no quality scores, so filtering differed. Profiled with immunoSEQ multiplex PCR; TCRdb holds only in-frame clones, not every one. The V and J calls and clone size are taken from that table; D and trimming were inferred from the DNA. The data contain about 980,000 clones, more than 75% of them singletons.

Sequenced: memory CD4+ T cells sorted from blood. Sample subset: CD45RA-negative fraction. V usage is TRBV7-2 and J usage is TRBJ1-5; D uncertain. The receptor was derived from a man aged 18 to 35 in good health. CDR3 sequence: CASSRLDRFRYSNQPQHF. CDR3 coding DNA: TGTGCCAGCAGTCGTCTCGATCGATTCCGGTATAGCAATCAGCCCCAGCATTTT. Based on the CDR3 plus reference TRBV7-2 and TRBJ1-5, the full variable domain is GAGVSQSPSNKVTEKGKDVELRCDPISGHTALYWYRQSLGQGLEFLIYFQGNSAPDKSGLPSDRFSAERTGGSVSTLTIQRTQQEDSAVYLCASSRLDRFRYSNQPQHFGDGTRLSIL.